This T cell receptor (beta chain) was identified in a study of prognosis after radiotherapy for stage I lung cancer. As for the study in general: Ages of the roughly 12 men and five or six women ranged roughly 53 to 85 years, median about 70. Among the patients, seven had squamous cell carcinoma and twelve had adenocarcinoma.

It was by two-round multiplex PCR that TCR beta CDR3 was amplified from genomic DNA. First-round PCR amplification was performed with primers specific to each TRBV and TRBJ gene. One entry per CDR3 protein results from TCRdb running MiXCR on the multiplex PCR reads. This sample has around 26,000 distinct CDR3 sequences, with around 30% found just once. Between the trimmed V and J ends, which lost 4 bases and 7 bases, there was a span of 23 bases. Germline V gene data show CDR1 as SGHAT and CDR2 as FQNNGV. The CDR3 is made up of 18 amino acids. The V and J genes are TRBV11-2 and TRBJ1-6; possibly TRBD1 for D (5 bases). The receptor's source is a donor aged 50 or older with non-small cell lung cancer. Sequencing used PBMCs, obtained before or after stereotactic body radiation therapy (not recorded which). The CDR3 sequence: CASSSLLITGTENSPLHF. The CDR3 region has the DNA TGTGCCAGCAGCTCCCTTTTGATTACCGGGACGGAGAATTCACCCCTCCACTTT.